One sample yielded the 14 T cell receptor beta chains listed below, sequenced in a study of blood T cell repertoires in COVID-19. Profiling relied on immunoSEQ multiplex PCR, and the TCRdb table lists in-frame clones only, not all of them. This table has about 71,000 clones, approximately 80% appearing once. Specimen: peripheral blood. Every receptor here comes from a man aged 25-40 years with COVID-19, enrolled during active disease.

This sequence joins TRBV27 and TRBJ2-7; 10 nucleotides agree with TRBD2. This CDR3 spans 16 amino acids. The germline V gene encodes CDR1 MNHEY and CDR2 SMNVEV (reference sequence). V shed 9 bases and J 0 bases; nucleotides not matched to a gene: 11. CDR3 sequence: CASIGLAAWSSYEQYF. The CDR3 DNA reads as TGTGCCAGTATCGGACTAGCGGCTTGGAGCTCCTACGAGCAGTACTTC.

The chain combines TRBV2 with TRBJ1-5, with TRBD1 matching over 8 bases. The CDR3 runs to 14 residues. Germline CDR1 is SNHLY and CDR2 is FYNNEI. V shed 6 bases and J 7 bases; nucleotides not matched to a gene: 8. CDR3 residues: CASRDRQGYQPQHF. Written as DNA, the CDR3 is TGTGCCAGCAGGGATCGACAGGGGTACCAGCCCCAGCATTTT.

The rearrangement uses TRBV11-2 and TRBJ2-5; tentative D call: TRBD2 (6 bases). Deletions cut 3 bases from V and 2 bases from J, with 13 bases between. The length of the CDR3 is 15 residues. Looked up from germline, CDR1 is SGHAT and CDR2 is FQNNGV. CDR3 region: CASSFRLERQETQYF. The CDR3 nucleotides are TGTGCCAGCAGCTTCCGACTAGAAAGGCAAGAGACCCAGTACTTC.

The CDR3 bases are TGTGCCAGCAGCGGCGGACAGGGACGGAGCATTCAGTACTTC. Translated: CASSGGQGRSIQYF. The J gene is TRBJ2-4, the V gene TRBV9, with TRBD1 identical over 8 bases. J gave up 9 bases and V 3 bases, and 8 bases lay outside the gene matches. The CDR3 runs 14 residues. CDR1 and CDR2 (germline): SGDLS, YYNGEE.

The CDR3 is CASSTYRQGETQYF. CDR3 DNA: TGTGCCAGTAGTACCTACCGACAGGGAGAGACCCAGTACTTC. The chain joins TRBV19 to TRBJ2-5; TRBD1 matches at 7 bases. Germline-derived CDR1 and CDR2 are LNHDA and SQIVND (reference sequence). V lost 4 bases, J lost 4 bases, and 6 bases stayed unmatched. The CDR3 totals 14 residues.

This clone was seen more than once but under ten times. The chain links TRBV6-5 to TRBJ1-1; the match to TRBD1 covers 7 bases. CDR3 size: 13 residues. The germline CDR1 and CDR2 sequences are MNHEY and SVGAGI. Trimming at V came to 6 bases and at J to 5 bases, leaving 6 bases not matched to a gene. CDR3 sequence reads: CASRQGTGTEAFF. Here the CDR3 DNA reads TGTGCCAGCAGACAGGGGACGGGGACTGAAGCTTTCTTT.

The rearrangement joins TRBV28 to TRBJ1-2, with D possibly being TRBD1 (6 bases). V lost 1 base to trimming and J lost 4 bases, with 13 bases between them. This CDR3 has 15 amino acids. Germline V gene sequence: CDR1 MDHEN, CDR2 SYDVKM. The CDR3 loop reads CASSLSPQGTYGYTF. As DNA, the CDR3 is TGTGCCAGCAGTTTATCTCCACAGGGTACCTATGGCTACACCTTC.

This chain connects TRBV28 to TRBJ1-4; weak D call: TRBD1 (5 bases). The CDR3 length is 12 residues. Trimming cost V 6 bases and J 5 bases, with 7 bases left between them. Germline V gene sequence: CDR1 MDHEN, CDR2 SYDVKM. The CDR3 nucleotides are TGTGCCAGCAGCCCAGGGAATGAAAAACTGTTTTTT. It is translated as CASSPGNEKLFF.

This chain joins TRBV9 and TRBJ2-3; D ambiguous. Germline V CDR1 and CDR2: SGDLS, YYNGEE. CDR3 length: 13 residues. V was pared by 0 bases and J by 4 bases, with 6 bases between. The CDR3 here is CASSVDSPDTQYF. The CDR3, as DNA: TGTGCCAGCAGCGTAGACAGCCCAGATACGCAGTATTTT.

The chain combines TRBV28 with TRBJ2-3, with TRBD2 matching 11 bases. The CDR3 is 16 residues long. CDR1 MDHEN and CDR2 SYDVKM come from the germline V gene. Trimming cost V 3 bases and J 4 bases; bases outside gene matches: 6. The CDR3: CASSLVSGRVSDTQYF. In nucleotides, the CDR3 is TGTGCCAGCAGTTTGGTTAGCGGGAGGGTTTCAGATACGCAGTATTTT.

This clone was counted a single time. This chain connects TRBV28 to TRBJ1-2; 9 nucleotides match TRBD1. The CDR3 consists of 15 residues. The germline CDR1 and CDR2 sequences are MDHEN and SYDVKM. The V gene end was trimmed by 2 bases and the J gene end by 6 bases; junction bases not matched to a gene: 7. CDR3 protein: CASSLILGQGDGYTF. The CDR3 DNA sequence: TGTGCCAGCAGTTTAATACTGGGACAGGGAGATGGCTACACCTTC.

V usage is TRBV19 and J usage is TRBJ1-2; 11 positions match TRBD1. Germline V gene sequence: CDR1 LNHDA, CDR2 SQIVND (reference sequence). This CDR3 contains 16 residues. J was trimmed by 1 base and V by 7 bases; bases with no gene match: 8. Here the CDR3 DNA reads TGTGCCAGTAACCCGGACAGGGGGCTTGGTAACTATGGCTACACCTTC. It is translated as CASNPDRGLGNYGYTF.

V gene TRBV19 combines with J gene TRBJ1-5; D not resolved. Looked up from germline, CDR1 is LNHDA and CDR2 is SQIVND (reference sequence). Trimming pared 1 base from V and 3 bases from J, leaving 10 bases between. The CDR3 totals 15 residues. CDR3 sequence reads: CASSIAWQNNQPQHF. The CDR3 region has the DNA TGTGCCAGTAGTATAGCTTGGCAGAACAATCAGCCCCAGCATTTT. Drawing the rest from reference TRBV19 and TRBJ1-5, the complete variable domain is DGGITQSPKYLFRKEGQNVTLSCEQNLNHDAMYWYRQDPGQGLRLIYYSQIVNDFQKGDIAEGYSVSREKKESFPLTVTSAQKNPTAFYLCASSIAWQNNQPQHFGDGTRLSIL.

The chain couples TRBV19 to TRBJ1-2, with 10 bases fitting TRBD1. This CDR3 spans 20 amino acids. V lost 4 bases, J lost 4 bases, and 21 bases stayed unmatched. Germline V gene lookup returns CDR1 LNHDA and CDR2 SQIVND (reference sequence). This CDR3 is CASSTTLGTGAARVAYGYTF. CDR3 DNA sequence: TGTGCCAGTAGTACGACCCTAGGGACAGGGGCCGCCCGGGTGGCCTATGGCTACACCTTC.